This T cell receptor beta chain was found in a study of cytomegalovirus exposure and HLA in healthy donors. General study points: TCR beta chains numbering some 160 were designated cytomegalovirus-associated.

At collection, donors were nominally healthy, but unrecorded immune exposures were probable. The germline V gene has CDR1 LNHDA and CDR2 SQIVND (reference sequence). The J segment lost 5 bases and the V segment lost 5 bases, leaving 10 bases of the junction unmatched. The CDR3 covers 15 residues. Points on this clone: The antigen is unknown.

PCR was performed using 60 Vbeta and 13 Jbeta primers. The table came from immunoSEQ multiplex PCR; TCRdb's copy has only in-frame clones and leaves some out. In the table there are around 120,000 clones, 70% to 80% of which are singletons. The material sequenced was PBMCs. The chain recombines TRBV19 with TRBJ2-7; 9 bases line up with TRBD2. The clonotype originates from a man aged 30 to 45 in good health and CMV-seronegative. The CDR3 reads CASSVTSGPLHEQYF. Here the CDR3 DNA reads TGTGCCAGTAGTGTGACTAGCGGACCTCTCCACGAGCAGTACTTC.